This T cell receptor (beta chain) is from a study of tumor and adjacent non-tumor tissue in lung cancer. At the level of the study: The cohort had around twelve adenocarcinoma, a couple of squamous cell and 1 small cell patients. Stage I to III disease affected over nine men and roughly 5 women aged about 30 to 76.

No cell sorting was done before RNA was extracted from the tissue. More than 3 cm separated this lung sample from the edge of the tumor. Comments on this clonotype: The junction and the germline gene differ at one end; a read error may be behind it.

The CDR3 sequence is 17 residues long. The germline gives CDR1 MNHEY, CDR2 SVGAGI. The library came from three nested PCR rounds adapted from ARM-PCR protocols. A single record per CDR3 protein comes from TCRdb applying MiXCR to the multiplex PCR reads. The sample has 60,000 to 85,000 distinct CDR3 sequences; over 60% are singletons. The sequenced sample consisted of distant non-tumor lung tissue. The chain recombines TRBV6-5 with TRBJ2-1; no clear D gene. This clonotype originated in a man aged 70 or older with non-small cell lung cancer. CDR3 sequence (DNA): TGCGCCAGCAGTTACTCGAGTCTGGCAGGCTCCTACAACGAGCAGTTTTTC. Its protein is CASSYSSLAGSYNEQFF.